This T cell receptor beta chain was captured in a study of cytomegalovirus exposure and HLA in healthy donors. In regard to this clone: Its antigen is not identified.

Amplification used 60 Vbeta primers and 13 Jbeta primers. The repertoire was sequenced with immunoSEQ multiplex PCR; TCRdb's copy has only in-frame clones and lacks some. This table has 110,000 or so clones, over 65% appearing once. Healthy bone marrow donors made up the donor group. The CDR3 covers 16 residues. V lost 4 bases and J lost 4, with 18 bases in between. The V gene's germline CDR1 is SGHRS and CDR2 YFSETQ. Study results and caveats: Analysis performed later showed TCR beta chains linked to HLA being more clonally expanded than equally common others.

The V gene is TRBV5-1, the J gene TRBJ1-5; D possibly corresponds to TRBD1 (6 bases). The specimen was PBMCs. The clonotype originates from a woman in her thirties or forties in good health and CMV-seropositive. CDR3 DNA sequence: TGCGCCAGCAGCCCATCGGGGGCGGGAGGGAATCAGCCCCAGCATTTT. It is translated as CASSPSGAGGNQPQHF.